There are a few counts of the clone carrying this T cell receptor (beta chain). TCRdb used MiXCR to reprocess the 5' RACE reads, holding one entry per CDR3 protein. The sample has about 61,000 distinct CDR3 sequences, 9.5% to 15% seen once. The source of the sample is a study of early T cells in non-severe SARS-CoV-2 infection. Germline assignment: CDR1 GTSNPN and CDR2 SVGIG (reference sequence). The CDR3 contains 13 residues. J lost 10 bases, V lost 1 base, and 8 bases had no gene match. V usage is TRBV30 and J usage is TRBJ1-1; 8 nucleotides align to TRBD1. Here the sequenced sample was whole blood, taken at baseline. The clonotype originates from an adult who was a healthcare worker with PCR-confirmed SARS-CoV-2 infection or an uninfected control (not recorded which). The donor label of this sample is uncertain. The CDR3 nucleotides are TGTGCCTGGAGTGCAGGGGGCAACTCGCGAGCTTTCTTT. It is translated as CAWSAGGNSRAFF. The entire variable domain, with the rest obtained from reference TRBV30 and TRBJ1-1, is as follows: SQTIHQWPATLVQPVGSPLSLECTVEGTSNPNLYWYRQAAGRGLQLLFYSVGIGQISSEVPQNLSASRPQDRQFILSSKKLLLSDSGFYLCAWSAGGNSRAFFGQGTRLTVV.